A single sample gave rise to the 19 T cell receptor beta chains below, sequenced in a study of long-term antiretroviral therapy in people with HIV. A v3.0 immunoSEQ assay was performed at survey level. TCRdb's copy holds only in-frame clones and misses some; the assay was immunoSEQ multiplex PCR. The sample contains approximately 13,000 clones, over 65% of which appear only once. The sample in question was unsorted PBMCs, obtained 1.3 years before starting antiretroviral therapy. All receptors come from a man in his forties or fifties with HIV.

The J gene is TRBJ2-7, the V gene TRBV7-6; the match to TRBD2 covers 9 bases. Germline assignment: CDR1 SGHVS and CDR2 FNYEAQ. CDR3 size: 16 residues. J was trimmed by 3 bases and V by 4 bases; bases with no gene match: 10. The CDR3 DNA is TGTGCCAGCAGCTCGGGACTAGCCACAGTAAACTACGAGCAGTACTTC. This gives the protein CASSSGLATVNYEQYF.

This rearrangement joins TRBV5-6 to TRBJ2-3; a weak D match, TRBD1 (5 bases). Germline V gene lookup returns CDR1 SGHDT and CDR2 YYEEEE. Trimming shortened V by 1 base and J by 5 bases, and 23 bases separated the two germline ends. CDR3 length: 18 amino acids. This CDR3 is CASSLNGRQGFGLDTQYF. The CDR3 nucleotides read TGTGCCAGCAGCTTGAATGGAAGGCAGGGCTTTGGATTAGATACGCAGTATTTT. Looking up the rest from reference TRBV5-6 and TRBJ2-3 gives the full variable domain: DAGVTQSPTHLIKTRGQQVTLRCSPKSGHDTVSWYQQALGQGPQFIFQYYEEEERQRGNFPDRFSGHQFPNYSSELNVNALLLGDSALYLCASSLNGRQGFGLDTQYFGPGTRLTVL.

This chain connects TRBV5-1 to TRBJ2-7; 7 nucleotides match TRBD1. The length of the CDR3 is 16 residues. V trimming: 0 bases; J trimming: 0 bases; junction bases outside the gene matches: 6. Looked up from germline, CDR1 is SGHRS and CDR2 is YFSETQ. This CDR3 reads CASSLGLDRLSYEQYF. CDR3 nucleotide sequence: TGCGCCAGCAGCTTGGGCTTGGACAGGCTCTCCTACGAGCAGTACTTC.

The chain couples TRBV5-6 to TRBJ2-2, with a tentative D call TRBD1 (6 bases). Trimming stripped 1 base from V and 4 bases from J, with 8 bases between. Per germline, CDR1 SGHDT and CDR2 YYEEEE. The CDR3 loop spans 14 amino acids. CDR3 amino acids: CASSLRQATGELFF. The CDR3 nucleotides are TGTGCCAGCAGCTTGAGACAGGCCACCGGGGAGCTGTTTTTT.

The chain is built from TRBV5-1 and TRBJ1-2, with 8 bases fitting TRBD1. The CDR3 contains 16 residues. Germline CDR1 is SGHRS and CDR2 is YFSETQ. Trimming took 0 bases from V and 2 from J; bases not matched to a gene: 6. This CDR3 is CASSLVADRVNYGYTF. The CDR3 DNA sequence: TGCGCCAGCAGCTTGGTAGCGGACAGGGTGAACTATGGCTACACCTTC.

CDR3 bases: TGTGCCAGCAGTCAATCTTCTGGGGCCAACGTCCTGACTTTC. Protein product: CASSQSSGANVLTF. The V gene is TRBV28, the J gene TRBJ2-6; D gene uncertain. From germline, CDR1 is MDHEN and CDR2 SYDVKM. The V end lost 5 bases, the J end lost 1 base, and 6 bases lay between the germline ends. CDR3 length: 14 residues.

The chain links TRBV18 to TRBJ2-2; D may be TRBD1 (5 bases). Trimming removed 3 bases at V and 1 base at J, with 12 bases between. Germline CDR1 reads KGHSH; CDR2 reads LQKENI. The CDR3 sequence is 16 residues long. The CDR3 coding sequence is TGTGCCAGCTCACCTCAGGACACCAAGAACACCGGGGAGCTGTTTTTT. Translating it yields CASSPQDTKNTGELFF.

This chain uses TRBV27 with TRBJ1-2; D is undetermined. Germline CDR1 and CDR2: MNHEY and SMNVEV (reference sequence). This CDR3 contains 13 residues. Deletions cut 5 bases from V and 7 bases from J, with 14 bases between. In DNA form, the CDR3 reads TGTGCCAGCAGTCCTGCAGGCAGGCCTGGCTACACCTTC. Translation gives CASSPAGRPGYTF.

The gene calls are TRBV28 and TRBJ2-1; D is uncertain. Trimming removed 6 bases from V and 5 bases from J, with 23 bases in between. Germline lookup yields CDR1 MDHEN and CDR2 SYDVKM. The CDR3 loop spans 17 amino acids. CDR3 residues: CASSPTLGGEIDNEQFF. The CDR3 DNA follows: TGTGCCAGCAGCCCCACCCTCGGCGGAGAAATCGACAATGAGCAGTTCTTC. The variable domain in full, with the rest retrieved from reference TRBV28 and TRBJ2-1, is DVKVTQSSRYLVKRTGEKVFLECVQDMDHENMFWYRQDPGLGLRLIYFSYDVKMKEKGDIPEGYSVSREKKERFSLILESASTNQTSMYLCASSPTLGGEIDNEQFFGPGTRLTVL.

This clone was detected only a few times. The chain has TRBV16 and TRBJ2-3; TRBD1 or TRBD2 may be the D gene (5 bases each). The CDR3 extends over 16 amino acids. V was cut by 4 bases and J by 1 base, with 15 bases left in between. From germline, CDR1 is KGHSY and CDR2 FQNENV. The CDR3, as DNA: TGTGCCAGCAGCCCCCGAGGGGCGGGCGGCACAGATACGCAGTATTTT. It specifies CASSPRGAGGTDTQYF.

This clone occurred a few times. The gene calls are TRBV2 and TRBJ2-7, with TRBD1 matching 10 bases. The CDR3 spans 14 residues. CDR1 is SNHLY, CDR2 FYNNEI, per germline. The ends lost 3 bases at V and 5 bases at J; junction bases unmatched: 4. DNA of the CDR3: TGTGCCAGCAGTGATCGACAGGGGGCTGACGAGCAGTACTTC. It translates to CASSDRQGADEQYF.

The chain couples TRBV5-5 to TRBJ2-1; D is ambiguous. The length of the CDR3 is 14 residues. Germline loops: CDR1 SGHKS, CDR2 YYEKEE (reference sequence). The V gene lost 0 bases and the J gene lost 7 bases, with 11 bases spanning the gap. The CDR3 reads CASSLELVGNEQFF. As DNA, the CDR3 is TGTGCCAGCAGCTTGGAGCTAGTAGGGAATGAGCAGTTCTTC.

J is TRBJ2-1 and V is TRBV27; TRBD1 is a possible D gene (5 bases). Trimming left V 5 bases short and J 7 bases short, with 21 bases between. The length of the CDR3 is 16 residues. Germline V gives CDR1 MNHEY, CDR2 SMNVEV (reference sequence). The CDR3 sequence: CASSGDEGALLNEQFF. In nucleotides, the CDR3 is TGTGCCAGCAGTGGGGATGAAGGGGCGCTACTGAATGAGCAGTTCTTC.

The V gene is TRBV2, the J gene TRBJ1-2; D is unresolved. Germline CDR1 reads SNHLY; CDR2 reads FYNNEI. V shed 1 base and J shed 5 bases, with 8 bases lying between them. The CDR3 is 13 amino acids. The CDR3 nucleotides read TGTGCCAGCAGTGAAGAACGGTGGTATGGCTACACCTTC. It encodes CASSEERWYGYTF.

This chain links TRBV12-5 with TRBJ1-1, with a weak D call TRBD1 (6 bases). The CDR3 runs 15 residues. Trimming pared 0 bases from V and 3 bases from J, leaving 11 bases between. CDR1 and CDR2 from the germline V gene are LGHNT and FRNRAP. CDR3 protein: CASGLVLSGDTEAFF. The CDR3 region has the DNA TGTGCTAGTGGTTTGGTACTTTCAGGGGACACTGAAGCTTTCTTT. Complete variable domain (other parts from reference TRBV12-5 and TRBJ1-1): DARVTQTPRHKVTEMGQEVTMRCQPILGHNTVFWYRQTMMQGLELLAYFRNRAPLDDSGMPKDRFSAEMPDATLATLKIQPSEPRDSAVYFCASGLVLSGDTEAFFGQGTRLTVV.

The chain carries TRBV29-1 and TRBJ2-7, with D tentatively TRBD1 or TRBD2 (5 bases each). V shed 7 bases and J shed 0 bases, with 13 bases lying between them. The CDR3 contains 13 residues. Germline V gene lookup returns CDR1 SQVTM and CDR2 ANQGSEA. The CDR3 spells CSATDGTSYEQYF. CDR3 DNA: TGCAGCGCCACGGACGGGACCTCCTACGAGCAGTACTTC.

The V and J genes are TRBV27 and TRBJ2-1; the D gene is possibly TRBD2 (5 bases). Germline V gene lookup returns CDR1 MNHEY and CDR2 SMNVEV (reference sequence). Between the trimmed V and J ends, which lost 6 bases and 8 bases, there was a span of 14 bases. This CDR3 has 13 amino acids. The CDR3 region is CASRDTRGHEQFF. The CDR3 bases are TGTGCCAGCAGAGATACTAGAGGCCATGAGCAGTTCTTC.

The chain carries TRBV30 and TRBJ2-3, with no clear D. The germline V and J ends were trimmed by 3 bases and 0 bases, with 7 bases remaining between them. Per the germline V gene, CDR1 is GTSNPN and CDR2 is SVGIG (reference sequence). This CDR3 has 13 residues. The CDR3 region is CAWRGPSTDTQYF. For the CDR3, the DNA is TGTGCCTGGAGAGGTCCTAGCACAGATACGCAGTATTTT.

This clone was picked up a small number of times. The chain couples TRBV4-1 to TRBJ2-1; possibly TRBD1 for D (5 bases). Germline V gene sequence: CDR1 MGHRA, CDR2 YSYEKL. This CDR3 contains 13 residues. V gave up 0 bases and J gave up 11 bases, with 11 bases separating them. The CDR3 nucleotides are TGCGCCAGCAGCCAAGATAGGACACAAAAGCAGTTCTTC. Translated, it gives CASSQDRTQKQFF.